Included here is one TCR beta chain sequence, with context. This table comes from immunoSEQ multiplex PCR, and its TCRdb copy is limited to in-frame clones, with some not included. The sample gives some 2,000,000 clones, 85% to 95% of which show up once; 0.1% to 0.15% is in the top ten. This sample stems from a study of shared clonotypes between healthy human individuals. CD4+ cells yielded CD45RA+ naive and CD45RA-negative memory subsets. This TCR was sampled from a man younger than 30 in good health. The sequencing input was naive CD4+ T cells sorted from blood. Specified subset: CD45RA+ positively selected.

In DNA, the CDR3 is TGCAGCGTTGGGACTAGCGGATCCTACGAGCAGTACTTC. As protein: CSVGTSGSYEQYF. The chain joins TRBV29-1 to TRBJ2-7; 10 bases fit TRBD2. Germline loops: CDR1 SQVTM, CDR2 ANQGSEA. The CDR3 runs 13 residues. V lost 4 bases to trimming and J lost 1 base; unmatched junction nucleotides: 1.